What follows are 2 T cell receptor beta chains derived from one specimen sequenced in a study of T cells in Graves' hyperthyroidism and ophthalmopathy. Template material for amplifying TCR beta CDR3 regions consisted of RNA transcripts. HTBI primers were used for first-round RT-PCR of the TCR CDR3. One entry per CDR3 protein results from TCRdb running MiXCR on the multiplex PCR reads. The sample lists roughly 500,000 distinct CDR3 sequences, about 16% occurring once. The sequenced sample was blood. These receptors were collected from a woman younger than 45 with Graves' ophthalmopathy.

This clonotype was recorded at least ten times. This rearrangement joins TRBV18 to TRBJ1-2; 8 bases agree with TRBD1. Looked up from germline, CDR1 is KGHSH and CDR2 is LQKENI. The CDR3 spans 13 residues. J gave up 3 bases and V 6 bases, and 3 bases lay outside the gene matches. CDR3 amino acids: CASSAGQDYGYTF. DNA for the CDR3: TGTGCCAGCTCGGCGGGACAGGACTATGGCTACACCTTC.

This clonotype was seen more than once but under ten times. CDR3 DNA sequence: TGCGCCAGCAGCTCCACCGATCTGTTTGGCGGACCTTCCTACGAGCAGTACTTC. This encodes CASSSTDLFGGPSYEQYF. The chain is built from TRBV5-1 and TRBJ2-7; D gene unclear. The CDR3 is 18 residues long. The germline CDR1 and CDR2 sequences are SGHRS and YFSETQ. V was trimmed by 3 bases and J by 1 base, leaving 23 bases between them.